This T cell receptor (beta chain) appears in the sequencing data of a study of memory CD4+ T cells and cytomegalovirus serostatus. Study context: This sample comes from healthy Belgian adults, roughly nine CMV seropositive, about 25 seronegative.

The CDR3 consists of 16 residues. V shed 1 base and J shed 5 bases, with 18 bases lying between them. Germline V gene lookup returns CDR1 SGHVS and CDR2 FQNEAQ. The sort gate was single viable CD3+CD4+CD8-CD45RO+ cells for memory CD4+ T cells. CMV serostatus came from serum IgG against pp150, pp28, p38, p52. After thawing, CD4+ T cells were positively selected. Data came from immunoSEQ multiplex PCR; TCRdb stores just in-frame clones and leaves some out. The sample has roughly 28,000 clones; under 85% are singletons. The clonotype originates from an adult in good health and CMV-seronegative. The sequencing input was memory CD4+ T cells from blood. The chain recombines TRBV7-8 with TRBJ2-7, with a weak D call TRBD2 (5 bases). The CDR3 spells CASSLGKWGVRNEQYF. The CDR3 bases are TGTGCCAGCAGCTTAGGTAAATGGGGAGTTCGGAACGAGCAGTACTTC.